This TCR beta chain was retrieved from a study of blood T cell repertoires in COVID-19. Trimming removed 0 bases from V and 7 bases from J, with 16 bases in between. The CDR3 is 16 amino acids. Germline CDR1 LGHDT, CDR2 YNNKEL (reference sequence). Produced via immunoSEQ multiplex PCR; TCRdb's table is partial and in-frame only. The sample consists of about 340,000 clones, less than 90% of them appearing once. Seattle's cohort entered during active infection and was followed longitudinally. The clonotype was recovered from a woman aged 55-69 years with COVID-19, enrolled during active disease. This chain links TRBV3-1 (or the pseudogene TRBV3-2) with TRBJ2-1, with D perhaps TRBD2 (7 bases). The sequenced material came from peripheral blood. The CDR3 DNA follows: TGTGCCAGCAGCCAAGATAGTAGGGGGGGTTGGAATGAGCAGTTCTTC. Amino acid sequence: CASSQDSRGGWNEQFF.